Presented here are 9 T cell receptor beta chains from one specimen sequenced in a study of response to subunit inactivated influenza vaccine (dated by TCRdb to the late 2010s). The method was RT-PCR. Instrument used: Illumina HiSeq 2500. TCRdb's own reprocessing of the public reads used fastp at Q25 and MiXCR and kept productive beta chains. Rows with a matching CDR3 protein are joined into one entry that keeps the most common DNA and genes. In this sample the table shows just under 550,000 distinct CDR3 sequences, 20% to 25% of which occur a single time. The top ten constitute under 3.5% of the sample. This same sample was also taken into another study, of T cells expressing NK-cell markers. As noted in the second study: TCR beta cDNA libraries were made by 5'RACE template switching that added a universal primer site and unique molecular identifiers.

The sample was CD4+ T cells sorted from PBMCs, taken 12 days after vaccination. Source of these receptors: a man over 45 who received an inactivated influenza vaccine. Donor details come from another sample of the same person, matched by shared clones.

The CDR3: CASSLDPPGFSEQYF. The CDR3 DNA reads as TGCGCCAGCTCCTTGGACCCCCCTGGTTTCTCCGAGCAGTACTTC. The chain joins TRBV5-1 to TRBJ2-7; D not resolved. Per germline, CDR1 SGHRS and CDR2 YFSETQ. V lost 7 bases and J 6 bases, leaving 23 bases between the germline ends. CDR3 length equals 15 residues.

This clonotype was counted at least ten times. The chain is built from TRBV6-5 and TRBJ2-7; the match to TRBD1 covers 7 bases. This CDR3 spans 14 amino acids. Germline CDR1 MNHEY, CDR2 SVGAGI. Losses at the gene ends were 3 bases for V and 2 bases for J; bases not matched to a gene: 4. The CDR3, as DNA: TGTGCCAGCAGTTATGGGACAGCGACCTACGAGCAGTACTTC. As protein: CASSYGTATYEQYF.

This sequence joins TRBV6-1 and TRBJ2-2; 7 positions match TRBD2. CDR1 is MNHNS, CDR2 SASEGT, per germline. V shed 9 bases and J 1 base; nucleotides not matched to a gene: 14. The CDR3 runs 17 residues. The CDR3 DNA sequence: TGTGCCAGTCGCGCCGGGGGGAGGCGTATGAACACCGGGGAGCTGTTTTTT. It translates to CASRAGGRRMNTGELFF.

The chain is built from TRBV5-5 and TRBJ2-1; TRBD2 matches 10 bases. V lost 3 bases, J lost 6 bases, and 12 bases stayed unmatched. Germline values: CDR1 SGHKS, CDR2 YYEKEE (reference sequence). The CDR3 has 17 amino acids. The CDR3 DNA follows: TGTGCCAGCAGCTCTATTACCGGGACTAGCGTGGGCAATGAGCAGTTCTTC. The encoded protein is CASSSITGTSVGNEQFF.

The CDR3 nucleotides are TGTGCCAGCAGAGGGATTACAACTGGAAACACCATATATTTT. This sequence encodes CASRGITTGNTIYF. V and J are TRBV6-1 and TRBJ1-3; D remains ambiguous. This CDR3 is built from 14 residues. Trimming took 6 bases from V and 2 from J, leaving 11 bases between them. The germline CDR1 and CDR2 sequences are MNHNS and SASEGT.

The chain uses TRBV6-2 or TRBV6-3 and TRBJ2-4; D is ambiguous. The CDR3 extends over 18 amino acids. Between the trimmed V and J ends, which lost 5 bases and 1 base, there was a span of 21 bases. Germline CDR1 is MNHEY and CDR2 is SVGEGT. CDR3: CASSTASSPRDAKNIQYF. CDR3 coding DNA: TGTGCCAGCAGTACCGCCTCATCTCCGAGAGACGCCAAAAACATTCAGTACTTC.

This clonotype has ten or more counts. The V call is TRBV4-1, the J call TRBJ2-1; D remains ambiguous. V lost 2 bases and J lost 1, with 12 bases in between. Looked up from germline, CDR1 is MGHRA and CDR2 is YSYEKL. The CDR3 is 16 residues long. In nucleotides, the CDR3 is TGCGCCAGCAGCCAACTGGGAACGAAATCCTACAATGAGCAGTTCTTC. It specifies CASSQLGTKSYNEQFF.

A few counts support this clonotype. This chain uses TRBV20-1 with TRBJ2-5; D gene uncertain. The CDR3 contains 12 residues. Trimming pared 3 bases from V and 4 bases from J, leaving 9 bases between. Germline V gene sequence: CDR1 DFQATT, CDR2 SNEGSKA (reference sequence). The CDR3 DNA sequence: TGCAGTGCTAGCTCGGAGTTAGAGACCCAGTACTTC. It codes for CSASSELETQYF.

This clonotype was seen a handful of times. The chain carries TRBV4-3 and TRBJ1-1, with TRBD1 identical over 8 bases. The germline CDR1 and CDR2 sequences are LGHNA and YSLEER. The ends lost 2 bases at V and 0 bases at J; junction bases unmatched: 2. The CDR3 has 15 amino acids. CDR3 region: CASSQTTGVNTEAFF. CDR3 DNA: TGCGCCAGCAGCCAAACGACAGGGGTGAACACTGAAGCTTTCTTT.